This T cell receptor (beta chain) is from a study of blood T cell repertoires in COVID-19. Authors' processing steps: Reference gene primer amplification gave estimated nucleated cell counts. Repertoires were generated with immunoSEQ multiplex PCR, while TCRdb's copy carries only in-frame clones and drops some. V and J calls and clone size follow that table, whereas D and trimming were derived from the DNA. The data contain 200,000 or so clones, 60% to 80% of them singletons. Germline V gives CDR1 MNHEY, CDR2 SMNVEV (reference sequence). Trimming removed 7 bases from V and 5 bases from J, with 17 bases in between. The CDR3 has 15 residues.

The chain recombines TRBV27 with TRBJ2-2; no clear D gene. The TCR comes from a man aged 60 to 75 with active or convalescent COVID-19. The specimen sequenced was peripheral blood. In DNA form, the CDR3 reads TGTGCCAGCACACCGTCGAGGTTTCGGACCGGGGAGCTGTTTTTT. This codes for CASTPSRFRTGELFF.